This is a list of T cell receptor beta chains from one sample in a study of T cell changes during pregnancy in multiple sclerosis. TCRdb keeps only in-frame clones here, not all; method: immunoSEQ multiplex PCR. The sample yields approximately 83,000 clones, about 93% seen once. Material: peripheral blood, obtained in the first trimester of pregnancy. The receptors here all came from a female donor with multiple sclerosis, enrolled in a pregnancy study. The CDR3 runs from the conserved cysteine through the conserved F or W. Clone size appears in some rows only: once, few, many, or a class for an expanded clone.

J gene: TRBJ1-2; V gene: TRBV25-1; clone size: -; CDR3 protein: CASATGLSYTF
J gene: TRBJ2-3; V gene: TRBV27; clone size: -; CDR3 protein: CASSPPLPDTQYF
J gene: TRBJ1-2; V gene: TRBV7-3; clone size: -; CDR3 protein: CASSFNSVAAVDGYTF
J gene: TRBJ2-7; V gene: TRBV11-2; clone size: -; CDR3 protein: CASSFLAGGSSYEQYF
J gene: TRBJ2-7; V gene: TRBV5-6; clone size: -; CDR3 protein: CASSLSTVHYEQYF
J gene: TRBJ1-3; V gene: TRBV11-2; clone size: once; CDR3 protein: CASSRGFKGNTIYF
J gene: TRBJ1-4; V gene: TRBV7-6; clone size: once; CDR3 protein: CASSDRTGQGEKLFF
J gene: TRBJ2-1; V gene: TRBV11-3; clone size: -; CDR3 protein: CASSLNQGREQFF
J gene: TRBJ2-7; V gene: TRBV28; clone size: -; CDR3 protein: CASMGGGWDEQYF
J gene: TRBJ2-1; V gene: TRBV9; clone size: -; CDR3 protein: CASSQLHRAVNEQFF